This T cell receptor beta chain was recorded in a study of OX40 agonist ivuxolimab in advanced cancers. This clone came up once. The CDR3 contains 16 residues. From germline, CDR1 is MGHRA and CDR2 YSYEKL. V dropped 2 bases and J dropped 0 bases, with 11 bases sitting between them. TCRdb's table, derived via immunoSEQ multiplex PCR, lists solely in-frame clones and lacks some. Of more than 50,000 clones in the sample, approximately 86% were seen once. The clonotype was recovered from an adult with an advanced solid tumor such as melanoma, head and neck, liver or kidney cancer. The specimen was CD4+ or CD8+ T cells sorted from blood, collected in a trial of the OX40 agonist ivuxolimab. The chain combines TRBV4-1 with TRBJ2-4; D is uncertain. DNA of the CDR3: TGCGCCAGCAGCCAACTTACGTCGCGAGCCAAAAACATTCAGTACTTC. This codes for CASSQLTSRAKNIQYF.